This is a list of T cell receptor beta chains from one sample in a study of regulatory T cells. TCRdb's table, derived via immunoSEQ multiplex PCR, lists solely in-frame clones and lacks some. The sample gives tens of thousands of clones, 93% of which show up once; over 0.85% is in the top ten. The source material was conventional CD4+ T cells sorted from blood. These receptors all stem from a child aged 2-15 years with CD3G deficiency. Each CDR3 is given with its conserved first and last residue. A D gene is named only where the DNA matches it firmly. Some rows mark clone size as missing; the rest say once, few, many or name a class of expanded clone.

j_call d_call clone_size v_call cdr3_aa cdr3_nt
TRBJ2-7 . once TRBV30 CAWSRGGIYEQYF TGTGCCTGGAGCAGGGGCGGGATCTACGAGCAGTACTTC
TRBJ2-1 . . TRBV11-2 CASSLGRSKTGNEQFF TGTGCCAGCAGCTTGGGCAGGTCTAAAACCGGCAATGAGCAGTTCTTC
TRBJ2-2 TRBD2 . TRBV19 CASSIDRGSGAPNTGELFF TGTGCCAGTAGTATAGATCGGGGTAGCGGGGCCCCGAACACCGGGGAGCTGTTTTTT
TRBJ1-3 . . TRBV7-9 CASSRDGGGRSGNTIYF TGTGCCAGCAGTCGAGACGGGGGTGGAAGGTCTGGAAACACCATATATTTT
TRBJ2-7 . . TRBV6-6 CASSYQHGSGEQYF TGTGCCAGCAGTTACCAGCATGGGAGTGGGGAGCAGTACTTC
TRBJ1-4 TRBD1 once TRBV6-6 CASSGDRDEKLFF TGTGCCAGCAGTGGGGACAGGGATGAAAAACTGTTTTTT
TRBJ2-7 . . TRBV6-6 CASSTGRQTEQYF TGTGCCAGCAGTACGGGAAGACAGACCGAGCAGTACTTC
TRBJ2-6 . . TRBV6-1 CASSTAWGANVLTF TGTGCCAGCAGTACCGCATGGGGGGCCAACGTCCTGACTTTC
TRBJ2-1 . once TRBV30 CAWSKFGSSYNEQFF TGTGCCTGGAGTAAGTTCGGGAGCTCCTACAATGAGCAGTTCTTC
TRBJ2-1 TRBD1 . TRBV28 CASSPNRGPNEQFF TGTGCCAGCAGCCCGAACAGGGGGCCGAATGAGCAGTTCTTC
TRBJ1-1 . . TRBV6-1 CASSEHGYTEAFF TGTGCCAGCAGTGAACATGGGTACACTGAAGCTTTCTTT
TRBJ2-1 . . TRBV18 CASSPLTGEMPQFF TGTGCCAGCTCACCACTTACAGGAGAAATGCCGCAGTTCTTC
TRBJ2-5 . . TRBV20-1 CSARGGQTQYF TGCAGTGCTAGAGGCGGACAGACCCAGTACTTC
TRBJ2-1 TRBD2 . TRBV28 CASRRTSGSFLYNEQFF TGTGCCAGCAGACGAACTAGCGGGAGCTTCTTGTACAATGAGCAGTTCTTC
TRBJ1-1 . . TRBV6-1 CASSESGRGTEAFF TGTGCCAGCAGTGAGTCTGGGAGAGGGACTGAAGCTTTCTTT
TRBJ2-1 TRBD2 . TRBV28 CATATSGRGSYNEQFF TGTGCCACCGCAACTAGCGGGAGGGGCTCCTACAATGAGCAGTTCTTC
TRBJ2-3 . . TRBV18 CASSPQGGSGTDTQYF TGTGCCAGCTCACCCCAGGGGGGGTCTGGCACAGATACGCAGTATTTT
TRBJ2-5 TRBD1 . TRBV19 CASSTRDSSGTQYF TGTGCCAGTAGTACGAGGGACAGCTCGGGGACCCAGTACTTC
TRBJ1-1 TRBD1 . TRBV28 CASRGTGGVDTEAFF TGTGCCAGCAGGGGGACAGGGGGCGTGGATACTGAAGCTTTCTTT
TRBJ2-2 . . TRBV11-2 CASSLWGSGELFF TGTGCCAGCAGCTTATGGGGGTCCGGGGAGCTGTTTTTT
TRBJ1-2 . once TRBV28 CASKGQLSHGYTF TGTGCCAGCAAAGGACAGCTTAGTCATGGCTACACCTTC
TRBJ2-2 . few TRBV5-1 CASSPADTGELFF TGCGCCAGCAGCCCCGCTGACACCGGGGAGCTGTTTTTT
TRBJ1-2 . few TRBV6-1 CASSEIRGSGYTF TGTGCCAGCAGTGAAATTAGGGGATCTGGCTACACCTTC
TRBJ2-3 . . TRBV6-1 CASRRHSSGTDTQYF TGTGCCAGCAGGAGACACTCTAGCGGCACAGATACGCAGTATTTT
TRBJ2-1 TRBD2 . TRBV18 CASSPREGKYNEQFF TGTGCCAGCTCACCAAGGGAGGGAAAATACAATGAGCAGTTCTTC
TRBJ2-3 . . TRBV6-1 CASAPGELALFTQYF TGTGCCAGCGCCCCCGGGGAGCTAGCGTTGTTTACGCAGTATTTT
TRBJ2-4 TRBD1 . TRBV6-1 CASSEPGQAKNIQYF TGTGCCAGCAGTGAACCGGGACAGGCCAAAAACATTCAGTACTTC
TRBJ2-5 TRBD2 . TRBV28 CASSLSGRASYF TGTGCCAGCAGTTTAAGCGGGAGGGCATCGTACTTC
TRBJ2-2 . . TRBV7-6 CASSLGETGELFF TGTGCCAGCAGCTTAGGGGAAACCGGGGAGCTGTTTTTT
TRBJ2-4 TRBD2 . TRBV11-2 CASSRMGGNIQYF TGTGCCAGCAGCCGAATGGGGGGGAACATTCAGTACTTC
TRBJ2-6 . . TRBV5-1 CASSWPSSGANVLTF TGCGCCAGCAGCTGGCCAAGCTCTGGGGCCAACGTCCTGACTTTC
TRBJ1-2 TRBD1 . TRBV5-1 CASSVTGSYGYTF TGCGCCAGCAGTGTGACAGGGTCTTATGGCTACACCTTC
TRBJ2-3 . once TRBV28 CASSDTGIGIRDTQYF TGTGCCAGCAGCGATACAGGGATAGGGATTCGAGATACGCAGTATTTT
TRBJ2-7 . . TRBV6-1 CASKSGVGPYEQYF TGTGCCAGCAAGAGTGGGGTGGGGCCGTACGAGCAGTACTTC
TRBJ1-6 . . TRBV19 CANLGHDNSPLHF TGTGCCAACCTGGGGCATGATAATTCACCCCTCCACTTT
TRBJ2-3 TRBD2 . TRBV27 CASSESGRGDTQYF TGTGCCAGCAGTGAGAGCGGGAGGGGAGATACGCAGTATTTT
TRBJ2-3 . . TRBV5-1 CASSLGDLFRDTQYF TGCGCCAGCAGCTTGGGGGATCTGTTCAGGGATACGCAGTATTTT
TRBJ2-1 TRBD2 . TRBV5-1 CASNLAGAAGEQFF TGCGCCAGTAATTTAGCGGGAGCGGCGGGTGAGCAGTTCTTC
TRBJ1-1 . . TRBV5-1 CASSLGPTTEAFF TGCGCCAGCAGCTTGGGGCCTACTACTGAAGCTTTCTTT
TRBJ1-1 . . TRBV5-1 CASSLDGVGTNTEAFF TGCGCCAGCAGCTTGGATGGGGTCGGAACGAACACTGAAGCTTTCTTT
TRBJ2-2 . once TRBV28 CATGENTGELFF TGTGCCACAGGAGAAAACACCGGGGAGCTGTTTTTT
TRBJ1-3 TRBD1 . TRBV7-9 CASSDWDSSSGNTIYF TGTGCCAGCAGCGACTGGGACAGTTCTTCTGGAAACACCATATATTTT
TRBJ2-5 TRBD1 . TRBV5-1 CASSVTGFGETQYF TGCGCCAGCAGCGTGACAGGGTTTGGAGAGACCCAGTACTTC
TRBJ2-7 TRBD2 . TRBV28 CASSAFPPGTSGSGEQYF TGTGCCAGCAGTGCTTTCCCGCCCGGGACTAGCGGGAGCGGCGAGCAGTACTTC
TRBJ1-2 TRBD1 . TRBV5-1 CASSSDRGEGYTF TGCGCCAGCAGCTCGGACAGGGGAGAGGGCTACACCTTC
TRBJ2-7 . . TRBV6-1 CASSESGRYEQYF TGTGCCAGCAGTGAGTCAGGAAGATACGAGCAGTACTTC
TRBJ2-7 . . TRBV7-9 CASSLDGGGLNEQYF TGTGCCAGCAGCTTAGACGGTGGGGGCCTCAACGAGCAGTACTTC
TRBJ2-2 TRBD1 . TRBV6-1 CASSAQGAVTGELFF TGTGCCAGCAGTGCTCAGGGGGCAGTCACCGGGGAGCTGTTTTTT
TRBJ2-7 . . TRBV6-1 CASSRGPFWEQYF TGTGCCAGCAGTCGGGGACCATTTTGGGAGCAGTACTTC
TRBJ2-1 . . TRBV28 CASSLGRNNEQFF TGTGCCAGCAGTTTGGGCAGGAACAATGAGCAGTTCTTC